A selection of T cell receptor beta chains follows, all from one sample in a study of T cell changes during pregnancy in multiple sclerosis. The repertoire was sequenced with immunoSEQ multiplex PCR; TCRdb's copy has only in-frame clones and lacks some. This table has 80,000 to 130,000 clones, around 92% appearing once. Sequencing used peripheral blood, obtained before pregnancy. The receptors derive from a female donor with multiple sclerosis, enrolled in a pregnancy study. CDR3s include the opening cysteine and the closing phenylalanine or tryptophan. D genes are given only for firm matches. The size entry is marked missing in some rows and otherwise reads once, few, many or a size class.

NA	TRBV6-1	TRBJ2-3	TRBD2	TGTGCCAGCAGTGAATCTCGGGCGGGAGCCGGAGATACGCAGTATTTT	CASSESRAGAGDTQYF
NA	TRBV6-4	TRBJ2-7	TRBD2	TGTGCCAGCAGTGTAACTAGCGGCTACGAGCAGTACTTC	CASSVTSGYEQYF
few	TRBV10-3	TRBJ1-1	NA	TGTGCCATCAGTGGGGGGGGAGAGGCTTTCTTT	CAISGGGEAFF
NA	TRBV4-2	TRBJ2-7	TRBD2	TGTGCCAGCAGCCAATCCACCCTTCCCGGACTAGCGGGAGTTTACGAGCAGTACTTC	CASSQSTLPGLAGVYEQYF
NA	TRBV7-4	TRBJ1-5	NA	TGTGCCAGCTGCGGGACGAGATCTGATCAGCCCCAGCATTTT	CASCGTRSDQPQHF
NA	TRBV27	TRBJ2-1	TRBD2	TGTGCCAGCAGTTTACAGCGCCCCGCCGATAGCGGGAGTCACAATGAGCAGTTCTTC	CASSLQRPADSGSHNEQFF
NA	TRBV5-8	TRBJ2-1	NA	TGTGCCAGCAGCTTGGCTCGGGTTCCGCGTGAGGAGAAGTTCTTC	CASSLARVPREEKFF
NA	TRBV27	TRBJ2-5	TRBD1	TGTGCCAGCAGTGGGTACAGGGGAGAGACCCAGTACTTC	CASSGYRGETQYF
NA	TRBV28	TRBJ2-6	NA	TGTGCCAGCAGTTTATTCCGTTCGGGACTCAGCTCTGGGGCCAACGTCCTGACTTTC	CASSLFRSGLSSGANVLTF
NA	TRBV5-1	TRBJ2-2	TRBD2	TGCGCCAGCAGCTCCTCTTCGCTAGCGGGAGGGAACACCGGGGAGCTGTTTTTT	CASSSSSLAGGNTGELFF
few	TRBV29-1	TRBJ1-1	NA	TGCAGCGTTGTTGGGGGCAAGGATGTTGAAGCTTTCTTT	CSVVGGKDVEAFF
NA	TRBV27	TRBJ2-7	NA	TGTGCCAGCAGTATATCCCCCGGGAGCTCCTACGAGCAGTACTTC	CASSISPGSSYEQYF
NA	TRBV7-9	TRBJ2-1	TRBD2	TGTGCCAGCAGCTCACTAGCGGGAGGTTCTTACAATGAGCAGTTCTTC	CASSSLAGGSYNEQFF
NA	TRBV28	TRBJ2-3	NA	TGTGCCAGCAGTTTCCGGGGAATCGGCACAGATACGCAGTATTTT	CASSFRGIGTDTQYF
NA	TRBV7-9	TRBJ1-1	NA	TGTGCCAGCAGCTCTCAAGGGACACCTGAAGCTTTCTTT	CASSSQGTPEAFF
NA	TRBV27	TRBJ2-7	TRBD1	TGTGCCAGCAGCCCCGGGACAGGCCTTTACGAGCAGTACTTC	CASSPGTGLYEQYF
few	TRBV21-1	TRBJ1-5	NA	TGTGCCAGCAGCAAGCGCGACGGGACAGGCTATTCTACGTGGAATCAGCCCCAGCATTTT	CASSKRDGTGYSTWNQPQHF
once	TRBV2	TRBJ2-7	TRBD2	TGTGCCAGCACTTGGACTAGCGGGAGTTCCTACGAGCAGTACTTC	CASTWTSGSSYEQYF
NA	TRBV5-1	TRBJ2-1	NA	TGCGCCAGCAGCTTAACGAACAGGGGGAGGGAATACGGGCAGTTCTTC	CASSLTNRGREYGQFF
NA	TRBV29-1	TRBJ1-1	NA	TGCAGCGTTGAAGGGGCAGGCGGGGCTTTCTTT	CSVEGAGGAFF
NA	TRBV10-2	TRBJ2-2	NA	TGCGCCAGCAGGGAAGCAGGCAACACCGGGGAGCTGTTTTTT	CASREAGNTGELFF
NA	TRBV11-1	TRBJ2-7	NA	TGTGCCAGCAGCCTTCACAACGAGCAGTACTTC	CASSLHNEQYF
few	TRBV9	TRBJ1-1	TRBD1	TGTGCCAGCGGACAGGGGTCCAACACTGAAGCTTTCTTT	CASGQGSNTEAFF
NA	TRBV5-1	TRBJ1-1	NA	TGCGCCAGCAGCTTGGTTAGTAACACTGAAGCTTTCTTT	CASSLVSNTEAFF
NA	TRBV7-9	TRBJ2-1	TRBD2	TGTGCCAGCAGCATCGCTGGGGAGGGGAGGAATGAGCAGTTCTTC	CASSIAGEGRNEQFF
NA	TRBV11-2	TRBJ2-1	TRBD2	TGTGCCAGCAGCTTAGGCGGGAGCTCCTACAATGAGCAGTTCTTC	CASSLGGSSYNEQFF
NA	TRBV30	TRBJ2-1	TRBD2	TGTGCCTGGAGTGGAGGGACTAGCGGCAACAATGAGCAGTTCTTC	CAWSGGTSGNNEQFF
NA	TRBV6-1	TRBJ2-7	NA	TGTGCCAGCAGCTTAGACTCCTACGAGCAGTACTTC	CASSLDSYEQYF
NA	TRBV6-5	TRBJ2-7	TRBD1	TGTGCCAGTGCCACCGGGACAGCCTACGAGCAGTACTTC	CASATGTAYEQYF
NA	TRBV7-3	TRBJ2-1	TRBD2	TGTGCCAGCAGCTTAAGGGTAGCGGGCGGCTACAATGAGCAGTTCTTC	CASSLRVAGGYNEQFF
NA	TRBV7-6	TRBJ2-1	NA	TGTGCCAGCAGCTTAAGACGGGAGCCCAATGAGCAGTTCTTC	CASSLRREPNEQFF
NA	TRBV7-2	TRBJ1-5	NA	TGTGCCAGCAGCTTAGACGGACTCAATCAGCCCCAGCATTTT	CASSLDGLNQPQHF
NA	TRBV7-2	TRBJ2-1	NA	TGTGCCAGCAGCTTCCGTGGGGCGGGGTTTATCGGAGGCAATGAGCAGTTCTTC	CASSFRGAGFIGGNEQFF
NA	TRBV4-1	TRBJ1-1	NA	TGCGCCAGCAGCCCCACTTTACTGAACACTGAAGCTTTCTTT	CASSPTLLNTEAFF
NA	TRBV7-2	TRBJ1-4	TRBD1	TGTGCCAGCAGCCGGGACAGGGGCGCTGAAAAACTGTTTTTT	CASSRDRGAEKLFF
NA	TRBV5-6	TRBJ2-1	NA	TGTGCCAGCAGCTTGCAGTCCTACAATGAGCAGTTCTTC	CASSLQSYNEQFF
NA	TRBV6-1	TRBJ2-7	NA	TGTGCCAGCAGTGCTGCGGGCGGCGTAGCCTACGAGCAGTACTTC	CASSAAGGVAYEQYF
NA	TRBV5-6	TRBJ1-5	TRBD1	TGTGCCAGCAGCTCGACAGGGGACCGTCAGCCCCAGCATTTT	CASSSTGDRQPQHF
few	TRBV10-1	TRBJ2-2	TRBD1	TGCGCCAGCCGTCGAGGACAGGGGAACGGGGAGCTGTTTTTT	CASRRGQGNGELFF
NA	TRBV7-2	TRBJ2-7	TRBD2	TGTGCCAGCAGCTTCCTGCCGGCGGGGGGGCGATCTTACGAGCAGTACTTC	CASSFLPAGGRSYEQYF
NA	TRBV19	TRBJ1-3	NA	TGTGCCAGTAGTATCGCAGCAGCGGGCACCATATATTTT	CASSIAAAGTIYF
few	TRBV7-8	TRBJ2-1	TRBD2	TGTGCCAGCGGCCAGAGCGGGAGCTCCTACAATGAGCAGTTCTTC	CASGQSGSSYNEQFF
NA	TRBV9	TRBJ2-1	NA	TGTGCCAGCAGCGCCGGGGACATCTCCTACAATGAGCAGTTCTTC	CASSAGDISYNEQFF
NA	TRBV15	TRBJ2-3	NA	TGTGCCACCAGCCGGTTCCCAGATACGCAGTATTTT	CATSRFPDTQYF
once	TRBV18	TRBJ2-2	TRBD2	TGTGCCAGCTCACCACGACTAGCGGCAAACACCGGGGAGCTGTTTTTT	CASSPRLAANTGELFF
NA	TRBV7-6	TRBJ2-3	TRBD1	TGTGCCAGCAGCTTAGAGGGGGCGACGGGCACAGATACGCAGTATTTT	CASSLEGATGTDTQYF
once	TRBV9	TRBJ2-3	TRBD1	TGTGCCAGCAGCGTAGTGGGACAGGGCCGCACAGATACGCAGTATTTT	CASSVVGQGRTDTQYF
NA	TRBV6-4	TRBJ2-1	TRBD2	TGTGCCAGCAGTGGGGACCCGGGACTAGCGATAGGCAATGAGCAGTTCTTC	CASSGDPGLAIGNEQFF
once	TRBV6-1	TRBJ1-1	NA	TGTGCCAGCAGTGAATCTCGCCACGTACGTGCGGGCACTGAAGCTTTCTTT	CASSESRHVRAGTEAFF
NA	TRBV5-4	TRBJ2-7	TRBD1	TGTGCCAGCAGGGGGTCGGGACAGGGGACCTACGAGCAGTACTTC	CASRGSGQGTYEQYF